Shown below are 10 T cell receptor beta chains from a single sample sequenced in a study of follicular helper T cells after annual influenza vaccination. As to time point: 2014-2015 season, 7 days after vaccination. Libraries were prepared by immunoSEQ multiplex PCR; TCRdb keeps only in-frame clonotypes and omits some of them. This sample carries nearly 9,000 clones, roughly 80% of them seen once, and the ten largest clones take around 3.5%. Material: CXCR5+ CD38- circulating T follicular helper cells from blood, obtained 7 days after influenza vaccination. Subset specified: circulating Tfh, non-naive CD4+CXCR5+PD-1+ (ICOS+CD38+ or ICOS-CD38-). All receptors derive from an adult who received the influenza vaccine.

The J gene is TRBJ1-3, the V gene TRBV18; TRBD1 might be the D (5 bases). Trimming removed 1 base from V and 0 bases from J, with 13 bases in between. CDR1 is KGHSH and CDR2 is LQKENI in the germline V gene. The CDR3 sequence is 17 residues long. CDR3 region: CASSPREGPSSGNTIYF. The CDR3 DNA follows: TGTGCCAGCTCACCACGGGAGGGGCCGAGCTCTGGAAACACCATATATTTT.

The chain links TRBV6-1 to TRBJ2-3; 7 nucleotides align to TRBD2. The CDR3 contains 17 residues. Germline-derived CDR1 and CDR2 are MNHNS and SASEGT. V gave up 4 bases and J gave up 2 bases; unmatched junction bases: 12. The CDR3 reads CASSATGTTRATDTQYF. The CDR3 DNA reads TGTGCCAGCAGTGCGACCGGGACTACTCGAGCCACAGATACGCAGTATTTT.

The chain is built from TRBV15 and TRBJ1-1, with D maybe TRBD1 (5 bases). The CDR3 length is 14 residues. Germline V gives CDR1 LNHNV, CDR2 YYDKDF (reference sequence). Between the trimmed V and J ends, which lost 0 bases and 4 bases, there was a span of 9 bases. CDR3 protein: CATSRDVGGTEAFF. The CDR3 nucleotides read TGTGCCACCAGCAGAGATGTCGGGGGCACTGAAGCTTTCTTT.

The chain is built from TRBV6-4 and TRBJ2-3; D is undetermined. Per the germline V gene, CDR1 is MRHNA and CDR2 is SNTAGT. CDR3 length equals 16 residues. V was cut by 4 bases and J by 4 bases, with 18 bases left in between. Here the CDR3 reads CASSAPWRFVADTQYF. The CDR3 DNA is TGTGCCAGCAGTGCCCCCTGGCGGTTCGTGGCAGATACGCAGTATTTT.

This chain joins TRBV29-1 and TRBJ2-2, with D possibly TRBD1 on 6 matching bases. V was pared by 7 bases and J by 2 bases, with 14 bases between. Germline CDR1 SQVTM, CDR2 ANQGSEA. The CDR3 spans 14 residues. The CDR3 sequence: CSGVDSRNTGELFF. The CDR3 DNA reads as TGCAGCGGAGTGGACAGCCGAAACACCGGGGAGCTGTTTTTT.

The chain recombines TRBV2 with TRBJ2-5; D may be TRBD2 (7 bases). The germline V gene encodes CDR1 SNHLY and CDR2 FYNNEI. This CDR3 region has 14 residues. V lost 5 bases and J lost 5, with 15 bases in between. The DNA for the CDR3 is TGTGCCAGCAGTAATACAGGGCGGGGGGAGACCCAGTACTTC. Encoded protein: CASSNTGRGETQYF. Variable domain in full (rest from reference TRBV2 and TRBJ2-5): EPEVTQTPSHQVTQMGQEVILRCVPISNHLYFYWYRQILGQKVEFLVSFYNNEISEKSEIFDDQFSVERPDGSNFTLKIRSTKLEDSAMYFCASSNTGRGETQYFGPGTRLLVL.

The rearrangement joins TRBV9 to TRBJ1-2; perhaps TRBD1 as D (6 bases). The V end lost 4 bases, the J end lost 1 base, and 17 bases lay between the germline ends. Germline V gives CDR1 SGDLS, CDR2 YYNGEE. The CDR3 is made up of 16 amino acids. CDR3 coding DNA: TGTGCCAGCAGCCCCCCCAATGGGGGCCTTAACTATGGCTACACCTTC. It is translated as CASSPPNGGLNYGYTF.

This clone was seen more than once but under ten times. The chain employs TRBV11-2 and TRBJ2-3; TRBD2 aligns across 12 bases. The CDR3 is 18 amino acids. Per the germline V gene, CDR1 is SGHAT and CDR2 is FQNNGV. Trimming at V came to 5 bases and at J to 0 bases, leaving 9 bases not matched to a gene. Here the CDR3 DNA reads TGTGCCAGCAGCATACTTGCCGGGACTAGCGGGAGCACAGATACGCAGTATTTT. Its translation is CASSILAGTSGSTDTQYF.

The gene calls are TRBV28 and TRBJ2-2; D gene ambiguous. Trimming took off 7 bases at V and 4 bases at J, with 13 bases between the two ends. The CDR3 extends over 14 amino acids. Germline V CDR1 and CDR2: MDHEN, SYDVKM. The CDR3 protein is CASNSHGVTGELFF. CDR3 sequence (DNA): TGTGCCAGCAATTCCCACGGAGTCACCGGGGAGCTGTTTTTT.

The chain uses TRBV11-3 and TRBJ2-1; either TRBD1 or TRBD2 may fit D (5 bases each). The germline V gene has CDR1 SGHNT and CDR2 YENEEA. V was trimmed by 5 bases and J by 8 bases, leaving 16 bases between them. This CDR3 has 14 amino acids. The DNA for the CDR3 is TGTGCCAGCAGCGTAGCGCAGGGTTCCCATGAGCAGTTCTTC. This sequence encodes CASSVAQGSHEQFF.